This TCR beta chain is from a study of post-analysis software for immune sequencing data. Study-wide context: Several disease courses (relapsing-remitting, secondary progressive and progressive-relapsing) of multiple sclerosis were included. Study-level results: When the samples were clustered directly with F measure, those that had been prepared in the same batch showed strong co-clustering. When patients were compared with controls, a handful of TRBV segments were more frequent, TRBV5-6, TRBV5-1 and TRBV20-1 among them. Those with multiple sclerosis, the patient group, showed significantly lower normalized Chao1 diversity than controls.

CDR1 and CDR2 (germline): SQVTM, ANQGSEA. This CDR3 comprises 15 residues. V was cut by 3 bases and J by 3 bases, with 17 bases left in between. Libraries were made from TCR beta cDNA, and they carried unique molecular identifiers. Yield was some 540,000 cDNA molecules from around 1 to 9.1 million T cells. A single record per CDR3 protein comes from TCRdb applying MiXCR to the PCR reads. This repertoire shows about 540,000 distinct CDR3 sequences, 30% to 40% found once; its top ten account for 5% to 6%. On this clonotype itself: Its antigen is still unknown.

The source material was blood. The chain employs TRBV29-1 and TRBJ2-5, with a possible D match to TRBD1 (6 bases). This receptor was identified in a girl younger than 18 with multiple sclerosis. The CDR3 sequence is CSVDSLGRQEETQYF. The DNA for the CDR3 is TGCAGCGTTGACTCCCTGGGAAGACAGGAAGAGACCCAGTACTTC.